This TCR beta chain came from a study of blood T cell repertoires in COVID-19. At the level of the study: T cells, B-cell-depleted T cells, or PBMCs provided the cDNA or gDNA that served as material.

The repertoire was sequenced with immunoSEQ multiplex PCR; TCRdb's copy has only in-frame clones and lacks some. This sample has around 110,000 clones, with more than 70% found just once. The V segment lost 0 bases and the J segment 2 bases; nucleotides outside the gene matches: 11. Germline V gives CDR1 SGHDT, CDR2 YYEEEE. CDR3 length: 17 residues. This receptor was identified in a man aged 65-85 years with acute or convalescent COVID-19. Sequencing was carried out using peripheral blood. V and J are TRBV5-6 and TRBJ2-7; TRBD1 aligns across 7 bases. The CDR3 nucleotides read TGTGCCAGCAGCTTGGCCTGGCACGGACAGGCCGCCTACGAGCAGTACTTC. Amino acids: CASSLAWHGQAAYEQYF.